This T cell receptor beta chain stems from a study of blood T cell repertoires in COVID-19. Study-level information: PBMCs, B-cell-depleted T cells, or T cells were the source of the cDNA or gDNA that made up the material.

All enrollees were roughly 18 to 95 years old and from about 25 US areas. Cohorts were based on clinical histories the participants reported. Germline values: CDR1 SEHNR, CDR2 FQNEAQ (reference sequence). Trimming took 5 bases from V and 4 from J, leaving 12 bases between them. CDR3 length: 14 residues. Original handling: Counts of nucleated cells, estimated from reference gene primer amplification, were obtained. The assay was immunoSEQ multiplex PCR, and TCRdb's table has in-frame clones only and misses some. V and J calls and clone size follow that table, whereas D and trimming were derived from the DNA. This sample has over 200,000 clones, with roughly nine tenths found just once.

The V gene is TRBV7-9, the J gene TRBJ2-1; weak D call: TRBD1 (6 bases). The sequenced sample was PBMCs or T cells enriched from blood (not recorded which). The TCR comes from a woman in her 50s in a cohort exposed to, infected with or recovered from COVID-19 (not recorded which). The DNA for the CDR3 is TGTGCCAGCAGCACAGGGCCTCTATACAATGAGCAGTTCTTC. This codes for CASSTGPLYNEQFF. Based on the CDR3 plus reference TRBV7-9 and TRBJ2-1, the full variable domain is DTGVSQNPRHKITKRGQNVTFRCDPISEHNRLYWYRQTLGQGPEFLTYFQNEAQLEKSRLLSDRFSAERPKGSFSTLEIQRTEQGDSAMYLCASSTGPLYNEQFFGPGTRLTVL.